Listed here is a single T cell receptor (beta chain). The antigen this receptor binds is unknown. No much larger clone is present one base from it, and per-base qualities are unavailable. The data originate from a study of shared clonotypes between healthy human individuals (dated by TCRdb to the early 2020s). For the study in its entirety: A couple of women and a few men aged 18 to 49 years were included in the cohort. For each donor, CD4 naive and CD4 memory were each given three plates, CD8 naive was given two plates, and CD8 memory was given one plate. To estimate repertoire size and how much clonotype sharing occurs between individuals, the study deeply sequenced the blood TCR repertoires of about five healthy adults. Libraries were prepared and TCR repertoires were sequenced by different laboratories using diverse techniques, in order to increase sequencing depth and limit assay-specific biases. Per donor, leukapheresis produced somewhere between about 0.8 and 9 billion PBMCs. General study outcomes and caveats: Compared with non-shared clonotypes, clonotypes shared by all four sorted-subset donors had higher generation probabilities. Naive subsets generally had larger estimated clonotype richness than memory subsets did. Only blood was sampled, and tissue TCR repertoires likely differ from those in blood. Sharing across several donors was observed for approximately 5% of naive CD4, about 3.2% of naive CD8, 2% to 2.5% of memory CD4, and about 0.38% of memory CD8 clonotypes. Based on pairwise subsampling, the degree of clonotype sharing among donors was expected to be affected by sequencing depth. Even with the large sequencing depth, rarefaction of the sorted-subset datasets indicated that sequencing was incomplete. Because the study included only a small number of donors, the genetic and exposure-history diversity represented was limited.

From its cysteine to its phenylalanine, the CDR3 spans 15 amino acids. Only the CDR3 DNA stays, 45 bases, in frame from base 1. V is trimmed back by 6 bases and J by 4 bases, and the junction contains 6 bases that no gene match accounts for. The germline V gene gives CDR1 as SNHLY and CDR2 as FYNNEI. The donors were healthy, HIV-negative adults with no recently reported acute infections or vaccinations. Only Caucasian adults living in Nashville, Tennessee, USA were represented among the donors. CD4+ T cells were enriched through magnetic negative selection, after which naive cells were positively selected on CD45RA and the remaining negative fraction served as the memory subset. After blood collection by leukapheresis, PBMCs were isolated using Ficoll-Histopaque density gradient centrifugation and then cryopreserved in the vapor phase of liquid nitrogen. Analytical flow cytometry was used to check the purity and quantity of each magnetically sorted T cell population. Genomic DNA was isolated from every sorted fraction and measured by UV absorbance on a Nanodrop 2000c.

TCR CDR3 regions were amplified from genomic DNA by multiplex PCR using the deep immunoSEQ assay. For each cell subset, the extracted genomic DNA was distributed evenly across all wells of several immunoSEQ 96-well plates, and each plate served as one replicate. For sorted subsets, around 200 ng genomic DNA, equal to some 30,000 T cell genomes, was loaded into each replicate PCR. Purified libraries were measured with a Qubit 3.0 fluorometer, size-checked on a Bioanalyzer 2100, and measured again with the KAPA Library Quantification kit. A separate single-read 150-cycle Illumina NextSeq 550 flow cell was used to sequence each immunoSEQ 96-well plate. The paper's processing steps were these. Because only junctional sequences without quality scores were contained in the immunoSEQ output, filtering matching that applied to full-length reads could not be performed. To assign V/J genes and CDR3, sequences were annotated against IMGT germline references using PyIR, a Python wrapper for IgBLAST v1.9. Reads were filtered out if the reads had weak V/J assignments (E-value above 1e-6), no CDR3, stop codons, out-of-frame junctions, or ambiguous translated residues. V3J clonotypes were defined by identical inferred V gene, J gene, and CDR3 amino acid sequence. Percentage overlap between repertoires was calculated by dividing the number of shared unique clonotypes by the size of the smaller repertoire. Three approaches were used to assess repertoire richness: RTK rarefaction, the Chao1 estimator, and Recon v2.1 estimates of unobserved clonotypes. Generation probabilities were computed with OLGA for all TCRbeta clonotypes obtained by the gDNA method from several donors. Imported from immuneACCESS, the table was reduced by TCRdb to in-frame sequences with V and J called. These copies leave out some clones; in studies compared against another copy, an unresolved V gene accounts for under half, and the cause of the remainder is not known. The D gene and trimming were derived from the DNA, and the V and J assignments and clone size from that table. This sample has 2,500,000 or so clones in its table, and around nine tenths of those were observed once. Roughly 0.14% of the sample is taken by the ten largest.

This receptor chain uses TRBV2 and TRBJ1-6; a stretch of 7 junction bases matches TRBD1. Specimen: naive CD4+ T cells sorted from blood. The label giving this sample's cell subset or site can be read as: CD45RA+ positively selected. This TCR came from a man younger than 35 in good health. The DNA is TGTGCCAGCAGCGTGGGACAGATTTATAATTCACCCCTCCACTTT. It is translated as CASSVGQIYNSPLHF.